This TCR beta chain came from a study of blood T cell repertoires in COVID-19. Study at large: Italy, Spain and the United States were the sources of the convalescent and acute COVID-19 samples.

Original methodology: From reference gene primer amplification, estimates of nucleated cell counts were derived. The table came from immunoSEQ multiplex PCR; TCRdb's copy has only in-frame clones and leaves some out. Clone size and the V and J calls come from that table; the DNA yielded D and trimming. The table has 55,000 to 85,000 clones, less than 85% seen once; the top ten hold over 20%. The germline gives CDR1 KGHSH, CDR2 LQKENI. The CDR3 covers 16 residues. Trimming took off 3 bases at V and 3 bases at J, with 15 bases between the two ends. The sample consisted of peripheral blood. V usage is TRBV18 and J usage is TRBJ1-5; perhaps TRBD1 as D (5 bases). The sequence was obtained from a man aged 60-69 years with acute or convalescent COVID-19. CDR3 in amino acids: CASSPRDRTLNQPQHF. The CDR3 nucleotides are TGTGCCAGCTCACCCAGAGACAGAACGCTCAATCAGCCCCAGCATTTT.